This T cell receptor beta chain was observed in a study of a mutant IDH1 vaccine in newly diagnosed glioma. Study-wide background: Every participant had undergone radiotherapy, temozolomide, or both before, and most underwent both. General study results and limits: Alterations occurring in top peripheral T cell clonotypes seemed unrelated to pseudoprogression. Induction of immune responses by the vaccine occurred in 85% to 95% of patients.

Details on this clone: Its target is not known.

The sample's time point: baseline, week 1 (first vaccination visit). Noted treatment: pre-vaccination baseline after standard-of-care therapy. The donors' diagnosis was new WHO grade 3 or 4 astrocytoma that was IDH1-mutant and ATRX-lost. Here immunoSEQ multiplex PCR was the method, and the copy in TCRdb shows in-frame clones only, minus some. The sample holds about 98,000 clones, roughly 90% seen once. The receptor comes from a woman aged 45-65 years with glioma. Here the sequenced sample was PBMCs, taken from a glioma patient treated with radiotherapy, temozolomide or both.

In DNA form, the CDR3 reads TGTGCCAGTAGGTTGGACAGGGGTGGCAATCAGCCCCAGCATTTT. Protein product: CASRLDRGGNQPQHF. The chain joins TRBV19 to TRBJ1-5, with 9 bases that match TRBD1. This CDR3 has 15 residues. Losses at the gene ends were 6 bases for V and 2 bases for J; bases not matched to a gene: 5. Germline assignment: CDR1 LNHDA and CDR2 SQIVND (reference sequence).